This TCR beta chain was profiled in a study of beta chain features in type 1 diabetes. The study, taken as a whole, reports: Naive, central memory and Treg TCRB repertoires appeared more alike in patients than in healthy donors. The study found moderately but significantly shorter TCRB CDR3s in all four CD4+ subsets of Type 1 diabetes patients.

Concerning this clone itself: Antigen: not known.

A heparinised blood draw that averaged approximately 120 mL was obtained once from each donor. J gave up 6 bases and V 4 bases, and 10 bases lay outside the gene matches. The CDR3 consists of 15 residues. Germline CDR1 SGHDN, CDR2 FVKESK. Isolated RNA was reverse transcribed in full, so expressed TCRB transcripts were sequenced. Libraries were prepared by immunoSEQ multiplex PCR; TCRdb keeps only in-frame clonotypes and omits some of them. In the table there are roughly 230,000 clones, approximately 11% of which are singletons. This receptor was obtained from a man aged 25 to 45 with type 1 diabetes. V usage is TRBV14 and J usage is TRBJ2-7; 9 bases line up with TRBD1. Source material: naive CD4+ T cells from blood. The CDR3: CASSRDRDSIGEQYF. Written as DNA, the CDR3 is TGTGCCAGCAGCCGGGACAGGGACTCGATCGGCGAGCAGTACTTC.